A selection of T cell receptor beta chains follows, all from one sample in a study of T cells in Graves' hyperthyroidism and ophthalmopathy. One entry per CDR3 protein, called by TCRdb with MiXCR from the multiplex PCR reads. The sample gives hundreds of thousands of distinct CDR3 sequences, roughly an eighth of which show up once; 34% is in the top ten. Sequencing was carried out using blood. The receptors here all came from a woman aged 40 to 50 with Graves' ophthalmopathy. Both conserved end residues are part of each CDR3. D genes are given only for firm matches. Only part of the rows carry a size: once, few, many, or a class if the clone is expanded.

abundance	v_gene	d_gene	j_gene	CDR3aa	CDR3nt
-	TRBV29-1	-	TRBJ2-7	CSVGDRATGGYEQYF	TGCAGCGTTGGAGATAGGGCGACGGGCGGCTACGAGCAGTACTTC
few	TRBV6-5	-	TRBJ1-1	CASSSVAGEAEAFF	TGTGCCAGCAGTTCCGTTGCAGGGGAGGCTGAAGCTTTCTTT
few	TRBV7-9	-	TRBJ2-1	CASSSGSGGVGSYNEQFF	TGTGCCAGCAGCTCAGGCTCGGGGGGCGTAGGGTCCTACAATGAGCAGTTCTTC
few	TRBV4-1	-	TRBJ1-2	CASSQDGRDGYGYTF	TGCGCCAGCAGCCAAGATGGGCGGGACGGATATGGCTACACCTTC
many	TRBV20-1	TRBD1	TRBJ1-1	CSARPGTGRNTEAFF	TGCAGTGCTAGACCCGGGACAGGGAGGAACACTGAAGCTTTCTTT
many	TRBV11-2	TRBD1	TRBJ2-5	CASSPAQGVQETQYF	TGTGCCAGCAGCCCAGCGCAGGGGGTACAAGAGACCCAGTACTTC
many	TRBV11-2	-	TRBJ2-1	CASSLGFEQFF	TGTGCCAGCAGCTTAGGATTTGAGCAGTTCTTC
many	TRBV6-5	TRBD1	TRBJ1-5	CASSYSTGGTGGVKIVVSDQPQHF	TGTGCCAGCAGTTACTCGACCGGTGGGACAGGGGGCGTGAAAATAGTTGTGAGCGATCAGCCCCAGCATTTT
many	TRBV12-3/TRBV12-4	TRBD2	TRBJ2-5	CASSRSTSGLGETQYF	TGTGCCAGCAGCCGATCGACTAGCGGATTAGGGGAGACCCAGTACTTC
many	TRBV2	-	TRBJ2-5	CASTKRDQETQYF	TGTGCCAGCACGAAGAGAGACCAAGAGACCCAGTACTTC
many	TRBV11-2	TRBD2	TRBJ2-7	CASSFEGTSGYEQYF	TGTGCCAGCAGCTTTGAAGGGACTAGCGGCTACGAGCAGTACTTC
many	TRBV28	-	TRBJ2-1	CASSLPGVRYNEQFF	TGTGCCAGCAGTTTACCCGGGGTTCGCTACAATGAGCAGTTCTTC
-	TRBV19	TRBD2	TRBJ2-1	CASSLQGTSGGRHNEQFF	TGTGCCAGTAGTTTACAAGGGACTAGCGGGGGTCGCCACAATGAGCAGTTCTTC
-	TRBV18	-	TRBJ1-1	CASSPPTGGNTEAFF	TGTGCCAGCTCACCCCCGACAGGTGGGAACACTGAAGCTTTCTTT
many	TRBV20-1	TRBD1	TRBJ2-3	CSASKTGNTDTQYF	TGCAGTGCTAGCAAGACAGGGAACACAGATACGCAGTATTTT
few	TRBV4-1	-	TRBJ1-3	CASSPLMALSGNTIYF	TGCGCCAGCAGCCCCTTAATGGCACTCTCTGGAAACACCATATATTTT
-	TRBV3-1	TRBD2	TRBJ2-2	CASRPSGAVGELFF	TGTGCCAGCAGACCTAGCGGGGCCGTCGGGGAGCTGTTTTTT
many	TRBV27	TRBD1	TRBJ1-4	CASSRGSGTAEKLFF	TGTGCCAGCAGTCGAGGGAGCGGGACAGCTGAAAAACTGTTTTTT
many	TRBV27	TRBD2	TRBJ2-1	CASSSPSGRSNNEQFF	TGTGCCAGCAGTTCCCCTAGCGGGAGATCCAACAATGAGCAGTTCTTC
many	TRBV28	-	TRBJ2-5	CASSPPSGDETQYF	TGTGCCAGCAGTCCACCATCCGGAGACGAGACCCAGTACTTC
many	TRBV29-1	-	TRBJ1-1	CSVRAPGHLNTEAFF	TGCAGCGTTAGAGCTCCGGGCCACCTAAACACTGAAGCTTTCTTT
once	TRBV5-1	-	TRBJ2-5	CASSLAGFGQETQYF	TGCGCCAGCAGCTTGGCAGGGTTTGGCCAAGAGACCCAGTACTTC
many	TRBV25-1	-	TRBJ1-2	CASSDGDKNYGYTF	TGTGCCAGCAGTGATGGGGACAAGAACTATGGCTACACCTTC
-	TRBV10-3	TRBD2	TRBJ2-7	CAIQAASGGTYEQYF	TGTGCCATCCAGGCCGCTAGCGGGGGAACCTACGAGCAGTACTTC
few	TRBV11-3	-	TRBJ2-2	CASSLRLTGELFF	TGTGCCAGCAGCTTGCGGTTGACCGGGGAGCTGTTTTTT
many	TRBV19	-	TRBJ2-1	CASSIIGTPYNEQFF	TGTGCCAGTAGTATAATCGGGACACCCTACAATGAGCAGTTCTTC
many	TRBV5-1	TRBD1	TRBJ1-2	CASSRTPTGTDGYTF	TGCGCCAGCAGCCGCACCCCGACAGGGACGGATGGCTACACCTTC
many	TRBV20-1	TRBD2	TRBJ2-7	CSARAGLAGDYEQYF	TGCAGTGCTAGGGCTGGACTAGCGGGAGACTACGAGCAGTACTTC
few	TRBV18	-	TRBJ1-1	CASSPREGDTEAFF	TGTGCCAGCTCACCACGGGAAGGGGACACTGAAGCTTTCTTT
-	TRBV20-1	-	TRBJ1-5	CSARDPSFSNQPQHF	TGCAGTGCTAGAGATCCAAGCTTTAGCAATCAGCCCCAGCATTTT
many	TRBV11-2	-	TRBJ1-1	CASSLVPGTEAFF	TGTGCCAGCAGCTTAGTGCCGGGCACTGAAGCTTTCTTT
-	TRBV11-2	-	TRBJ2-1	CASSQEARGSNEQFF	TGCGCCAGCAGCCAAGAGGCGAGGGGGAGCAATGAGCAGTTCTTC
many	TRBV19	TRBD2	TRBJ2-1	CATGTSDPYNEQFF	TGTGCCACCGGGACTAGCGATCCCTACAATGAGCAGTTCTTC
-	TRBV9	TRBD1	TRBJ1-2	CASSVGQGVGYTF	TGTGCCAGCAGCGTAGGTCAGGGGGTTGGCTACACCTTC